At least ten counts were recorded for the clone carrying this T cell receptor beta chain. Its cognate antigen is unknown. This sample is part of a study of T cells in Graves' hyperthyroidism and ophthalmopathy. The overall study: Blood from the periphery was taken at initial diagnosis, before any treatment. Notes on the study in general: Ophthalmopathy could be told apart from stable hyperthyroidism with a 13 V-J model. Before onset, ophthalmopathy was predicted by the model a median about six months earlier.

Germline CDR1 reads SGDLS; CDR2 reads YYNGEE. With 1 base clipped from V and 3 bases from J, the junction kept 6 bases outside the gene matches. This CDR3 spans 15 amino acids. What was amplified from RNA transcripts were TCR beta CDR3 regions. In the first-round RT-PCR of the TCR CDR3, the HTBI primer set was used. From the multiplex PCR reads, TCRdb called clonotypes with MiXCR, one entry per CDR3 protein. The table includes approximately 600,000 distinct CDR3 sequences, 12% to 15% detected once. Based on clinical symptoms, serum thyroxine and TRAb, thyroid ultrasound and orbital computed tomography, diagnoses were reached.

The chain recombines TRBV9 with TRBJ2-7; the match to TRBD2 covers 8 bases. This receptor was taken from a woman aged 18-29 years with Graves' ophthalmopathy. Sequencing was carried out using blood. CDR3 in DNA: TGTGCCAGCAGCGTACACCCTAGCGGGCACTACGAGCAGTACTTC. Amino acid sequence: CASSVHPSGHYEQYF.